These 2 T cell receptor beta chains were sequenced from one sample in a study of Tregs in tolerant kidney transplant recipients. The antigens for these receptors are not known. Some clones are missing from TCRdb's copy, which holds only in-frame ones; the method was immunoSEQ multiplex PCR. The sample has tens of thousands of clones, nearly 97% seen once. The source material was Tregs from blood cultured with allogeneic cells. The receptors come from a human donor in good health.

The chain carries TRBV15 and TRBJ1-2; D gene ambiguous. V gave up 0 bases and J gave up 3 bases, with 14 bases separating them. This CDR3 has 16 residues. The germline V gene has CDR1 LNHNV and CDR2 YYDKDF (reference sequence). In DNA form, the CDR3 reads TGTGCCACCAGCAGAGATGCTAGGGATTATGACTATGGCTACACCTTC. It translates to CATSRDARDYDYGYTF.

The table lists this clone with a count of one. The chain employs TRBV19 and TRBJ2-7; 11 nucleotides line up with TRBD1. This CDR3 is 15 amino acids long. The J segment lost 2 bases and the V segment lost 5 bases, leaving 5 bases of the junction unmatched. Per the germline V gene, CDR1 is LNHDA and CDR2 is SQIVND (reference sequence). This CDR3 is CASSGRTGGAYEQYF. Here the CDR3 DNA reads TGTGCCAGTAGTGGGAGGACAGGGGGCGCCTACGAGCAGTACTTC.